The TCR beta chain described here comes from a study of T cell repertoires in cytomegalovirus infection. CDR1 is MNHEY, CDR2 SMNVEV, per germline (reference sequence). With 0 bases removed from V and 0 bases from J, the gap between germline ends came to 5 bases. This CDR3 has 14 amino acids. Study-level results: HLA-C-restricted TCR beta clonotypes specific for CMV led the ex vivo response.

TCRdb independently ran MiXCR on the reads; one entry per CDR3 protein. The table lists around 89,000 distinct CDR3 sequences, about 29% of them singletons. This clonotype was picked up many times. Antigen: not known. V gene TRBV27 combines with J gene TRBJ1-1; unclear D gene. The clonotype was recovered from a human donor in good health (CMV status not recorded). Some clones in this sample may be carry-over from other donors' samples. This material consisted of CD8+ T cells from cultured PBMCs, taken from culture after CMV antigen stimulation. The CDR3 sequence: CASSLSIMNTEAFF. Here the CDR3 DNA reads TGTGCCAGCAGTTTATCGATCATGAACACTGAAGCTTTCTTT.